This TCR beta chain was retrieved from a study of tissue T cells after allogeneic stem cell transplantation. Study-wide results and caveats: Blood and spleen captured only part of the tissue TCR repertoire.

With respect to this clone: Its matching antigen is unknown. Gene names are the mouse ones. The sequence runs out 1 residue before the end of the CDR3; the remainder is reconstructed from the germline J gene.

V gave up 6 bases and J gave up 7 bases; unmatched junction bases: 4. The CDR3 spans 12 residues. The germline V gene encodes CDR1 MSHET and CDR2 SYDVDS. TCRdb's table, derived via immunoSEQ multiplex PCR, lists solely in-frame clones and lacks some. The repertoire has over 6,000 clones, roughly 47% of them found once; the top ten carry about 7.2%. Time point here: mouse harvest day 7 after allogeneic transplant. Tail vein injection delivered 10^7 T-cell-depleted bone marrow cells and 10^6 splenic CD5+ T cells. B6 (H2b) cells into BALB/c (H2d) mice; tissues taken at day 7 or 14. The chain joins TRBV29 to TRBJ2-4, with 7 bases lining up with TRBD1. This clonotype originated in a female BALB/c mouse given C57BL/6 T cells with graft-versus-host disease after an allogeneic hematopoietic cell transplant. The sample was gut tissue. CDR3 bases read: TGTGCTAGCAGGAACAGGGGTGACACCTTGTAC. Amino acids: CASRNRGDTLY. The whole CDR3 sequence reads CASRNRGDTLYF.